A single sample gave rise to the 23 T cell receptor beta chains below, sequenced in a study of CXCR3-negative and CXCR3-positive naive CD8 T cells. Libraries of TRB cDNA were made by 5' RACE and carried UMIs. TCRdb reanalyzed the 5' RACE reads and collapses them to one entry per CDR3 protein, without DNA. The listing records roughly 120,000 distinct CDR3 sequences. Antigens of these TCRs are unknown. Whole-study findings and limits: The study found more hydrophobic TRB CDR3s in CXCR3-positive naive cells than in CXCR3-negative naive cells.

Sequenced material: naive CXCR3+ CD8+ T cells from blood. Sample subset: CD45RO-CCR7+CD27+CD95- naive CD8+ T cells expressing CXCR3 (TNR3+). The receptors derive from a human donor in good health. Some clones in this sample may be carry-over from other donors' samples.

The chain uses TRBV7-9 and TRBJ2-1. The CDR3 covers 13 residues. Germline lookup yields CDR1 SEHNR and CDR2 FQNEAQ (reference sequence). Here the CDR3 reads CATRLSSYNEQFF.

The chain couples TRBV6-5 to TRBJ2-7; TCRdb picks TRBD2, but there is no DNA to check that call. CDR1 is MNHEY, CDR2 SVGAGI, per germline. The CDR3 has 14 residues. The chain's CDR3 is CASSYGASPNEQYF.

This sequence joins TRBV28 and TRBJ2-3; TCRdb returns TRBD2, unconfirmable since there is no DNA. Germline loops: CDR1 MDHEN, CDR2 SYDVKM. The CDR3 covers 15 residues. The CDR3: CASSFYGLGADTQYF.

CDR3 region: CASSGVGNQPQHF. The genes are TRBV19 and TRBJ1-5. The CDR3 sequence is 13 residues long. Germline assignment: CDR1 LNHDA and CDR2 SQIVND (reference sequence). The full variable domain, completed using reference TRBV19 and TRBJ1-5, is DGGITQSPKYLFRKEGQNVTLSCEQNLNHDAMYWYRQDPGQGLRLIYYSQIVNDFQKGDIAEGYSVSREKKESFPLTVTSAQKNPTAFYLCASSGVGNQPQHFGDGTRLSIL.

The V and J genes are TRBV19 and TRBJ2-2; TCRdb selects TRBD1, and the lack of DNA leaves this call unchecked. The CDR3 is made up of 13 amino acids. Per germline, CDR1 LNHDA and CDR2 SQIVND (reference sequence). CDR3 loop: CASSPDTTGELFF. Variable domain in full (rest from reference TRBV19 and TRBJ2-2): DGGITQSPKYLFRKEGQNVTLSCEQNLNHDAMYWYRQDPGQGLRLIYYSQIVNDFQKGDIAEGYSVSREKKESFPLTVTSAQKNPTAFYLCASSPDTTGELFFGEGSRLTVL.

This sequence joins TRBV25-1 and TRBJ2-2; as DNA is missing, the TRBD1 call by TCRdb cannot be tested. This CDR3 contains 14 residues. CDR1 is MGHDK and CDR2 is SYGVNS in the germline V gene. Here the CDR3 reads CASSGAANTGELFF.

The chain carries TRBV12-3 or TRBV12-4 and TRBJ2-1; with no DNA, the TCRdb D assignment of TRBD2 cannot be verified. The CDR3 length is 15 residues. CDR3 loop: CASSPSGDSYNEQFF.

This chain links TRBV15 with TRBJ2-7; TCRdb's D call of TRBD1 is untestable without DNA. This CDR3 has 13 residues. CDR1 is LNHNV and CDR2 is YYDKDF in the germline V gene (reference sequence). This chain's CDR3 is CATSSRTGGEQYF. Looking up the rest from reference TRBV15 and TRBJ2-7 gives the full variable domain: DAMVIQNPRYQVTQFGKPVTLSCSQTLNHNVMYWYQQKSSQAPKLLFHYYDKDFNNEADTPDNFQSRRPNTSFCFLDIRSPGLGDTAMYLCATSSRTGGEQYFGPGTRLTVT.

The rearrangement joins TRBV30 to TRBJ2-3. Germline CDR1 is GTSNPN and CDR2 is SVGIG (reference sequence). This CDR3 has 15 residues. The chain's CDR3 is CAWSMQSISTDTQYF.

The rearrangement joins TRBV29-1 to TRBJ2-3; lacking DNA, the TRBD1 call made by TCRdb goes unchecked. This CDR3 is 14 amino acids long. Germline CDR1 reads SQVTM; CDR2 reads ANQGSEA. The CDR3 here is CSVSGTERTDTQYF.

The gene calls are TRBV29-1 and TRBJ2-1; TCRdb proposes TRBD1, but this gene call is untestable without DNA. CDR3 length equals 16 residues. CDR1 SQVTM and CDR2 ANQGSEA come from the germline V gene. The chain's CDR3 is CSVEGEGSSSYNEQFF.

This chain joins TRBV4-1 and TRBJ2-3; TCRdb returns TRBD1, unconfirmable since there is no DNA. The CDR3 length is 18 residues. The germline CDR1 and CDR2 sequences are MGHRA and YSYEKL. This CDR3 is CASSPLQGQRTNTDTQYF.

This chain joins TRBV5-1 and TRBJ2-1; without DNA, the TCRdb call of TRBD2 cannot be checked. The CDR3 has 14 residues. Germline values: CDR1 SGHRS, CDR2 YFSETQ. CDR3: CASSLAGLGNEQFF.

The J gene is TRBJ2-7, the V gene TRBV2; there is no DNA to check the TCRdb D call of TRBD1. Germline values: CDR1 SNHLY, CDR2 FYNNEI. This CDR3 has 13 amino acids. The CDR3 sequence: CASRPGSMGEQYF.

V is TRBV2 and J is TRBJ2-7; TCRdb calls TRBD2, which cannot be checked without DNA. Germline values: CDR1 SNHLY, CDR2 FYNNEI. The CDR3 loop spans 18 amino acids. The CDR3 loop reads CASRTGLAGGESTYEQYF.

The chain has TRBV12-3 or TRBV12-4 and TRBJ2-1; the D call of TRBD2 rests on TCRdb alone, since no DNA is present to check it. The CDR3 loop spans 20 amino acids. The CDR3 loop reads CASTSPGLAGGYSSYNEQFF.

This chain links TRBV2 with TRBJ1-1. The CDR3 loop spans 13 amino acids. Germline assignment: CDR1 SNHLY and CDR2 FYNNEI. CDR3 in amino acids: CAVTTGSNTEAFF.

V usage is TRBV9 and J usage is TRBJ2-1; TCRdb calls TRBD2, which cannot be checked without DNA. CDR1 SGDLS and CDR2 YYNGEE come from the germline V gene. This CDR3 is built from 14 residues. CDR3: CASSPLTSYNEQFF.

The chain employs TRBV27 and TRBJ2-2; TCRdb's assignment of TRBD2 cannot be checked, as there is no DNA. Germline assignment: CDR1 MNHEY and CDR2 SMNVEV (reference sequence). This CDR3 region has 14 residues. The CDR3 region is CASSRDYNTGELFF.

The chain joins TRBV4-1 to TRBJ2-5; no DNA is available, so the TRBD1 call from TCRdb remains unchecked. The CDR3 runs to 14 residues. Looked up from germline, CDR1 is MGHRA and CDR2 is YSYEKL. CDR3: CASSQQTGLETQYF.

This rearrangement joins TRBV9 to TRBJ1-1. The CDR3 spans 16 residues. Germline V gene sequence: CDR1 SGDLS, CDR2 YYNGEE. CDR3 sequence: CASSVGAGGGLAEAFF. The variable domain in full, completed from reference TRBV9 and TRBJ1-1, reads DSGVTQTPKHLITATGQRVTLRCSPRSGDLSVYWYQQSLDQGLQFLIQYYNGEERAKGNILERFSAQQFPDLHSELNLSSLELGDSALYFCASSVGAGGGLAEAFFGQGTRLTVV.

The gene calls are TRBV6-2 or TRBV6-3 and TRBJ2-7; no DNA is available, so the TRBD2 call from TCRdb remains unchecked. Germline CDR1 reads MNHEY; CDR2 reads SVGEGT. The CDR3 runs 17 residues. CDR3: CASSYMGLAGVPNEQYF.

The chain recombines TRBV7-9 with TRBJ2-3; TCRdb names TRBD1, which stays unverified in the absence of DNA. Looked up from germline, CDR1 is SEHNR and CDR2 is FQNEAQ (reference sequence). The CDR3 is 15 residues long. The CDR3 protein is CASSVPQGYTDTQYF.